The 19 T cell receptor beta chains reported below all come from one sample, sequenced in a study of spatial heterogeneity in lung cancer. MiXCR, applied by TCRdb to the 5' RACE reads, yields one record per CDR3 protein. The sample contains approximately 49,000 distinct CDR3 sequences, roughly 5.7% of which appear only once. Time point reported: sample taken at primary tumor resection. Whole RNA came from tumor, nontumor lung or frozen PBMC and was sequenced without being sorted. The sample here was PBMCs, taken at surgery. The receptors stem from a male donor with early-stage non-small cell lung cancer.

This clonotype occurred many times. CDR3 DNA sequence: TGTGCCAGCAGCTTGGTCCAGGCGAACACTGAAGCTTTCTTT. It codes for CASSLVQANTEAFF. The chain is built from TRBV5-5 and TRBJ1-1; D unresolved. Between the trimmed V and J ends, which lost 0 bases and 1 base, there was a span of 7 bases. The CDR3 is made up of 14 amino acids. Germline CDR1 SGHKS, CDR2 YYEKEE (reference sequence).

This clonotype was observed at least ten times. The rearrangement joins TRBV6-2 or TRBV6-3 to TRBJ2-6; tentatively, D is TRBD1 (6 bases). CDR1 and CDR2 from the germline V gene are MNHEY and SVGEGT. Trimming cost V 6 bases and J 2 bases, with 11 bases left between them. This CDR3 has 15 amino acids. The CDR3 protein is CASSRTATGANVLTF. The CDR3, as DNA: TGTGCCAGCAGCCGGACAGCGACTGGGGCCAACGTCCTGACTTTC.

This clonotype was seen repeatedly, ten times or more. V usage is TRBV3-1 and J usage is TRBJ1-1; 7 bases are a match to TRBD1. CDR3 size: 16 residues. Trimming took 5 bases from V and 10 from J; bases not matched to a gene: 19. Germline V gene data show CDR1 as LGHDT and CDR2 as YNNKEL (reference sequence). This CDR3 reads CASSSDHPGRGVAAFF. Written as DNA, the CDR3 is TGTGCCAGCAGCTCTGACCACCCCGGCAGGGGGGTCGCAGCTTTCTTT.

This clonotype appeared many times. J is TRBJ2-2 and V is TRBV3-1; D may be TRBD2 (5 bases). CDR1 and CDR2 (germline): LGHDT, YNNKEL (reference sequence). Trimming shortened V by 0 bases and J by 3 bases, and 14 bases separated the two germline ends. This CDR3 comprises 17 residues. The CDR3 nucleotides read TGTGCCAGCAGCCAAGATCCACCGGGGTCCGACACCGGGGAGCTGTTTTTT. It translates to CASSQDPPGSDTGELFF. The complete variable domain, with remaining parts taken from reference TRBV3-1 and TRBJ2-2, reads DTAVSQTPKYLVTQMGNDKSIKCEQNLGHDTMYWYKQDSKKFLKIMFSYNNKELIINETVPNRFSPKSPDKAHLNLHINSLELGDSAVYFCASSQDPPGSDTGELFFGEGSRLTVL.

This clonotype was seen ten or more times. CDR3 amino acids: CSARDRAGPSYEQYF. The CDR3, as DNA: TGCAGTGCTAGAGATCGAGCCGGACCTTCCTACGAGCAGTACTTC. V and J are TRBV20-1 and TRBJ2-7; D gene unclear. Trimming pared 0 bases from V and 1 base from J, leaving 13 bases between. The CDR3 has 15 amino acids. Germline assignment: CDR1 DFQATT and CDR2 SNEGSKA (reference sequence).

This clonotype was observed at least ten times. This chain connects TRBV6-1 to TRBJ1-5; D unresolved. This CDR3 is built from 15 residues. The V gene lost 4 bases and the J gene lost 0 bases, with 10 bases spanning the gap. CDR1 and CDR2 (germline): MNHNS, SASEGT. CDR3 in amino acids: CASSASPHSNQPQHF. DNA of the CDR3: TGTGCCAGCAGTGCGAGTCCCCATAGCAATCAGCCCCAGCATTTT.

The sample holds many counts of this clonotype. V and J are TRBV7-2 and TRBJ2-7; 10 bases are shared with TRBD2. Germline lookup yields CDR1 SGHTA and CDR2 FQGNSA. The CDR3 totals 18 residues. With V trimmed by 5 bases and J by 2 bases, 15 bases remained unmatched. Here the CDR3 reads CASSPRTSGSIGAYEQYF. The CDR3 DNA follows: TGTGCCAGCAGCCCGCGGACTAGCGGCTCCATTGGGGCCTACGAGCAGTACTTC.

In this sample, this clonotype turned up many times. This chain links TRBV6-6 with TRBJ2-1, with 7 bases identical to TRBD1. Germline CDR1 and CDR2: MNHNY and SVGAGI (reference sequence). Trimming took 6 bases from V and 3 from J; bases not matched to a gene: 8. The CDR3 contains 15 residues. In DNA, the CDR3 is TGTGCCAGCAGCTCGGGACAGAACGTCTACAATGAGCAGTTCTTC. Amino acids: CASSSGQNVYNEQFF.

This clonotype appeared many times. The chain uses TRBV2 and TRBJ1-2; D perhaps matches TRBD1 (5 bases). Germline lookup yields CDR1 SNHLY and CDR2 FYNNEI. With 5 bases removed from V and 7 bases from J, the gap between germline ends came to 20 bases. The CDR3 covers 15 residues. The CDR3 sequence: CASSPTASIYSGYTF. Written as DNA, the CDR3 is TGTGCCAGCAGTCCGACAGCGAGTATCTATAGTGGCTACACCTTC.

This clonotype was counted at least ten times. This chain joins TRBV10-3 and TRBJ1-2; 8 bases are shared with TRBD1. Unmatched junction bases numbered 5, after V lost 2 bases and J lost 3 bases. Germline CDR1 reads ENHRY; CDR2 reads SYGVKD. The CDR3 has 15 residues. CDR3 region: CAISEPMGQDYGYTF. CDR3 DNA sequence: TGTGCCATCAGTGAGCCGATGGGACAGGACTATGGCTACACCTTC.

Many counts were recorded for this clonotype. The V gene is TRBV28, the J gene TRBJ1-5, with TRBD1 as a possible D gene (6 bases). CDR1 MDHEN and CDR2 SYDVKM come from the germline V gene. V lost 4 bases and J 5 bases, leaving 18 bases between the germline ends. This CDR3 has 16 residues. The CDR3 is CASSSPWGGLDQPQHF. CDR3 coding DNA: TGTGCCAGCAGTTCGCCTTGGGGGGGGCTCGATCAGCCCCAGCATTTT.

This clonotype was seen many times. The DNA is left out, because the CDR3 cannot be placed on it with certainty; the CDR3 is given as TCRdb lists it. This rearrangement joins TRBV12-2 to TRBJ2-7; the D segment call TRBD1 is taken from the table without a DNA check. TRBV12-2 is recorded as a pseudogene. Counting both end residues, the CDR3 totals 16 amino acids. CDR3 region: CASLLVGGGNHYEQYF.

The chain combines TRBV29-1 with TRBJ2-7; 8 positions match TRBD1. Looked up from germline, CDR1 is SQVTM and CDR2 is ANQGSEA. The CDR3 covers 12 residues. Trimming cost V 6 bases and J 5 bases; bases outside gene matches: 6. In DNA form, the CDR3 reads TGCAGCGTCGGGACAGGCTGGGACGAGCAGTACTTC. Translated, it gives CSVGTGWDEQYF.

Many counts were recorded for this clonotype. The V and J genes are TRBV10-3 and TRBJ1-4; a weak D match, TRBD1 (6 bases). Trimming removed 2 bases from V and 5 bases from J, with 12 bases in between. The CDR3 extends over 15 amino acids. In germline, CDR1 is ENHRY, CDR2 SYGVKD. The CDR3, as DNA: TGTGCCATCAGTGAGATCGAGGGGGGGAATGAAAAACTGTTTTTT. Translated: CAISEIEGGNEKLFF.

The gene calls are TRBV5-4 and TRBJ2-3; 8 bases match TRBD2. From germline, CDR1 is SGHNT and CDR2 YYREEE (reference sequence). V lost 4 bases to trimming and J lost 5 bases; unmatched junction nucleotides: 12. This CDR3 contains 16 residues. CDR3 sequence reads: CASSPGGGRRVDTQYF. CDR3 nucleotide sequence: TGTGCCAGCAGCCCGGGTGGCGGGAGGAGAGTAGATACGCAGTATTTT.

In its sample, this clonotype was seen many times. The rearrangement joins TRBV18 to TRBJ2-4; D is perhaps TRBD1 (6 bases). The CDR3 is made up of 14 amino acids. The germline gives CDR1 KGHSH, CDR2 LQKENI. V gave up 3 bases and J gave up 8 bases, with 14 bases separating them. The DNA of the CDR3 is TGTGCCAGCTCACCTAACAGGGATGAAGACATTCAGTACTTC. This codes for CASSPNRDEDIQYF.

This clonotype has at least ten counts. J is TRBJ1-2 and V is TRBV20-1; no definite D call. Germline V CDR1 and CDR2: DFQATT, SNEGSKA (reference sequence). The CDR3 extends over 14 amino acids. Deletions cut 0 bases from V and 12 bases from J, with 20 bases between. CDR3 sequence reads: CSARDTQPPFSHTF. CDR3 DNA sequence: TGCAGTGCTAGAGATACTCAGCCTCCGTTTAGCCACACCTTC.

This clonotype was detected only a few times. This rearrangement joins TRBV6-2 or TRBV6-3 to TRBJ2-5, with 8 bases identical to TRBD2. The CDR3 is 17 amino acids. V shed 6 bases and J 0 bases; nucleotides not matched to a gene: 12. Germline CDR1 MNHEY, CDR2 SVGEGT. The CDR3 here is CASRRRGGLRYQETQYF. CDR3 coding DNA: TGTGCCAGCAGACGACGGGGGGGACTCCGGTACCAAGAGACCCAGTACTTC.

This clonotype has a count of ten or more. The chain carries TRBV20-1 and TRBJ2-3; 7 nucleotides line up with TRBD2. The CDR3 totals 14 residues. The V gene end was trimmed by 6 bases and the J gene end by 4 bases; junction bases not matched to a gene: 10. The germline CDR1 and CDR2 sequences are DFQATT and SNEGSKA (reference sequence). This CDR3 reads CSARKGGSADTQYF. CDR3 DNA: TGCAGTGCCAGGAAGGGCGGGAGCGCAGATACGCAGTATTTT.